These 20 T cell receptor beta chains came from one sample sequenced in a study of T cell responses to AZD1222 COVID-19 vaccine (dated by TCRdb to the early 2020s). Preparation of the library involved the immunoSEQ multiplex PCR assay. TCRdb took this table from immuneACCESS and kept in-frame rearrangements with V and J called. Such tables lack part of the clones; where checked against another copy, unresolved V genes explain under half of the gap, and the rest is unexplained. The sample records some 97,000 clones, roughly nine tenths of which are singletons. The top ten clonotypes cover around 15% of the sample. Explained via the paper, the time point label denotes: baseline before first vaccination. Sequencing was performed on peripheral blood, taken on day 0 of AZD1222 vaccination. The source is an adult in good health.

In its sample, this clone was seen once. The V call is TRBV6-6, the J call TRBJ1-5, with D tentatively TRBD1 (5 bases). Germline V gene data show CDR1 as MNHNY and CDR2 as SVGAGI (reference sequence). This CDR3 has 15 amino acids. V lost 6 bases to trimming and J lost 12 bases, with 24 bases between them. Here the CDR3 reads CASRSVRGSLSLQHF. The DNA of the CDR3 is TGTGCCAGCAGGTCGGTTCGGGGCAGCCTAAGTCTCCAGCATTTT.

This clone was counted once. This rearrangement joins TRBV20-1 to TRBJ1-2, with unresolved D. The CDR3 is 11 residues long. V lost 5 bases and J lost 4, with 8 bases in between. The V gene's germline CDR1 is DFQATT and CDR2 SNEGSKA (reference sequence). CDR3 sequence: CSAFLFYGYTF. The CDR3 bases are TGCAGTGCTTTCCTATTCTATGGCTACACCTTC.

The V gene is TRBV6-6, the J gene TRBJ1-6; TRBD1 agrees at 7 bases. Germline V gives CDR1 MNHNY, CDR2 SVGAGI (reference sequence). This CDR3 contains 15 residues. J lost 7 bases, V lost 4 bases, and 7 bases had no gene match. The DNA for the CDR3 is TGTGCCAGCAGTTTGCAGGGGGTGTCGAATTCACCCCTCCACTTT. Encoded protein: CASSLQGVSNSPLHF.

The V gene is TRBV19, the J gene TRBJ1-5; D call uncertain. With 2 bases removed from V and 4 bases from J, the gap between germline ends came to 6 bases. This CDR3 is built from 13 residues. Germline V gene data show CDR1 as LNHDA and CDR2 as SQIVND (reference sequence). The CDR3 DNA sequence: TGTGCCAGTAGTATACTGACTAATCAGCCCCAGCATTTT. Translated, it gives CASSILTNQPQHF.

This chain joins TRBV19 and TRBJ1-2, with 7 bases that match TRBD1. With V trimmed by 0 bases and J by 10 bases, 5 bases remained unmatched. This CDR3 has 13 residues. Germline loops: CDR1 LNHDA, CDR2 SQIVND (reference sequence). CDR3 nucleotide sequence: TGTGCCAGTAGTATAGACCGGGACAGATCCTACACCTTC. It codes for CASSIDRDRSYTF.

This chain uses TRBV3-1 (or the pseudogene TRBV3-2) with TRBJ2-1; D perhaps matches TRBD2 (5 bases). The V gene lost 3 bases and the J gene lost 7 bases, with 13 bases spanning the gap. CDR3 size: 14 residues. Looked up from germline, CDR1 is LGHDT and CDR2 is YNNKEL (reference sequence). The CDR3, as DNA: TGTGCCAGCAGCCAGCAACGGGGTTTGAATGAGCAGTTCTTC. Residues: CASSQQRGLNEQFF.

CDR3 residues: CASRRGGGLRTEAFF. The CDR3 DNA reads as TGTGCCAGCAGACGCGGAGGGGGCTTAAGGACTGAAGCTTTCTTT. The chain employs TRBV6-5 and TRBJ1-1; 7 bases are a match to TRBD1. With 6 bases clipped from V and 5 bases from J, the junction kept 12 bases outside the gene matches. CDR1 MNHEY and CDR2 SVGAGI come from the germline V gene. There are 15 residues in the CDR3.

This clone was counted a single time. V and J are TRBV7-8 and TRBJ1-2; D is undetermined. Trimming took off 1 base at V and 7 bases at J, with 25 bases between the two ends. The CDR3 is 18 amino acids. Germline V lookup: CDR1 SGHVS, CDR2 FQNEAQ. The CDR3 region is CASSLEEVRPSRGGGYTF. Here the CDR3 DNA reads TGTGCCAGCAGCTTAGAGGAGGTCCGACCGTCTAGAGGTGGTGGCTACACCTTC. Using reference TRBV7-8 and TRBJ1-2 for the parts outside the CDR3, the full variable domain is GAGVSQSPRYKVAKRGQDVALRCDPISGHVSLFWYQQALGQGPEFLTYFQNEAQLDKSGLPSDRFFAERPEGSVSTLKIQRTQQEDSAVYLCASSLEEVRPSRGGGYTFGSGTRLTVV.

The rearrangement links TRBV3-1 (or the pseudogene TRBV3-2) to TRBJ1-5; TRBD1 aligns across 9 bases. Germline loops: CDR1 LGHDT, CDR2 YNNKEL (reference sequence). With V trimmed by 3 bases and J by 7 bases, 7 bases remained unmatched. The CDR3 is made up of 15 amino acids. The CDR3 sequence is CASSQRGQGGQPQHF. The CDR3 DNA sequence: TGTGCCAGCAGCCAGAGGGGACAGGGAGGACAGCCCCAGCATTTT.

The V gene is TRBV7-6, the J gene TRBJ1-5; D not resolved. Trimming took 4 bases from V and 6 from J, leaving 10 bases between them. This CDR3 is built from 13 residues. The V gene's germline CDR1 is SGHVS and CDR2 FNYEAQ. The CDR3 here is CASSSTVGQPQHF. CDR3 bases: TGTGCCAGCAGCTCTACAGTTGGTCAGCCCCAGCATTTT. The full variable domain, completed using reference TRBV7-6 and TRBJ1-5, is GAGVSQSPRYKVTKRGQDVALRCDPISGHVSLYWYRQALGQGPEFLTYFNYEAQQDKSGLPNDRFSAERPEGSISTLTIQRTEQRDSAMYRCASSSTVGQPQHFGDGTRLSIL.

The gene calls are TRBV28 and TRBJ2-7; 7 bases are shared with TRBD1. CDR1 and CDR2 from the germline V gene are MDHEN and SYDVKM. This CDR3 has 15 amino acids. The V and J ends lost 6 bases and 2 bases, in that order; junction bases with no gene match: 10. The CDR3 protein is CASSTDRAPPYEQYF. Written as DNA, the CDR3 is TGTGCCAGCAGCACCGACAGGGCCCCTCCCTACGAGCAGTACTTC.

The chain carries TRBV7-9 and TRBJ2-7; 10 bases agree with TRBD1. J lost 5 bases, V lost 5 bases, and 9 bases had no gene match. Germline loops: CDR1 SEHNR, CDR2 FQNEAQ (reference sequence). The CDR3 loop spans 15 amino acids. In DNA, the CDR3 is TGTGCCAGCAGCAAACCGGGACAGGGGTATCACGAGCAGTACTTC. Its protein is CASSKPGQGYHEQYF.

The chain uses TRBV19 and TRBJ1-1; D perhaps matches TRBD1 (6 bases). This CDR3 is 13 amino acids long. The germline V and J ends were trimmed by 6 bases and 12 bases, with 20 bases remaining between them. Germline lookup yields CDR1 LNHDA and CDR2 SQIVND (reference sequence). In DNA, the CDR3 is TGTGCCAGTAGCATCGACGGGAGGGGGAAACCTTTCTTT. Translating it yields CASSIDGRGKPFF.

CDR3 region: CASKGQGPMNTEAFF. In DNA form, the CDR3 reads TGTGCCAGTAAGGGACAGGGTCCCATGAACACTGAAGCTTTCTTT. The chain uses TRBV6-5 and TRBJ1-1, with TRBD1 matching over 9 bases. Germline trimming cut 9 bases from V and 0 bases from J; bases unmatched to any gene: 8. The CDR3 has 15 amino acids. The germline V gene has CDR1 MNHEY and CDR2 SVGAGI.

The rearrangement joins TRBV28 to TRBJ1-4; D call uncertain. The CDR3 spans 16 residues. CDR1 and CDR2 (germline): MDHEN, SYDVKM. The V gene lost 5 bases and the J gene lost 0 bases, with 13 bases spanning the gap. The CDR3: CASSRPMAATNEKLFF. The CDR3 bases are TGTGCCAGCAGTCGTCCCATGGCGGCAACTAATGAAAAACTGTTTTTT.

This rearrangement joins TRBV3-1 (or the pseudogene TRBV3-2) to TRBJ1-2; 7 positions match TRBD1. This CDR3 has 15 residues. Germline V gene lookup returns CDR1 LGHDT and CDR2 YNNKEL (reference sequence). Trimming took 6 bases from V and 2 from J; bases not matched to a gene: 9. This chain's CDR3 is CASSRQGLTNYGYTF. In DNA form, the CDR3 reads TGTGCCAGCAGTCGACAGGGTTTGACAAACTATGGCTACACCTTC.

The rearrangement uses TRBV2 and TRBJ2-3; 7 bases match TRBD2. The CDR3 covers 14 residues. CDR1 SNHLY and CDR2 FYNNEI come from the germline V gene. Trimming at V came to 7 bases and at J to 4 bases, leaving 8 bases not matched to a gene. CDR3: CASKTRGVSDTQYF. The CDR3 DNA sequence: TGTGCCAGCAAAACCCGGGGGGTCTCAGATACGCAGTATTTT.

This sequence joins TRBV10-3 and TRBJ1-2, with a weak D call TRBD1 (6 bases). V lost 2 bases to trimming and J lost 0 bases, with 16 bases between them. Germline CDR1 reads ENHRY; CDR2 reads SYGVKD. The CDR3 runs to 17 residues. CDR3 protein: CAISEPQREGANYGYTF. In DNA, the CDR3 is TGTGCCATCAGTGAGCCGCAACGTGAGGGGGCTAACTATGGCTACACCTTC.

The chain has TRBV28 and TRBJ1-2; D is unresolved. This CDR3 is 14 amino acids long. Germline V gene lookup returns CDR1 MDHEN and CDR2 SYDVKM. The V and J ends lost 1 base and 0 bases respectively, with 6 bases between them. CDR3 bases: TGTGCCAGCAGTTTATATACAGCTAACTATGGCTACACCTTC. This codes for CASSLYTANYGYTF.

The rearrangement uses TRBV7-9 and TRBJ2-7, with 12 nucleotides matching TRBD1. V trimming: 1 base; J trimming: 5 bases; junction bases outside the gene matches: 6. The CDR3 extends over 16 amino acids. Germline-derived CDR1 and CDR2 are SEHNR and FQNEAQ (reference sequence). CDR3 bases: TGTGCCAGCAGCTTAGTGGGGACAGGGGGCACCAACGAGCAGTACTTC. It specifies CASSLVGTGGTNEQYF.